Below, one T cell receptor beta chain is given with its context. The antigen is undetermined. Clones were read by immunoSEQ multiplex PCR, and TCRdb kept only the in-frame ones, dropping some. Of fewer than 30,000 clones listed, approximately 86% are singletons. The record originates from a study of T cell responses to AZD1222 COVID-19 vaccine. The CDR3 totals 13 residues. Trimming removed 5 bases at V and 6 bases at J, with 11 bases between. Germline loops: CDR1 SGHAT, CDR2 FQNNGV. The study's findings and limits: Among AZD1222 vaccinees, only six or seven were seropositive at baseline. Females made up more of the donors, who were largely white British, and clonal diversity may have come out too low.

V is TRBV11-2 and J is TRBJ2-1; no reliable D call. The TCR comes from an adult who received the AZD1222 COVID-19 vaccine. Sequencing used peripheral blood, obtained 28 days after the second AZD1222 dose. CDR3 region: CASSLRAPNEQFF. CDR3 sequence (DNA): TGTGCCAGCAGCCTTAGGGCACCCAATGAGCAGTTCTTC. Complete variable domain (other parts from reference TRBV11-2 and TRBJ2-1): EAGVAQSPRYKIIEKRQSVAFWCNPISGHATLYWYQQILGQGPKLLIQFQNNGVVDDSQLPKDRFSAERLKGVDSTLKIQPAKLEDSAVYLCASSLRAPNEQFFGPGTRLTVL.